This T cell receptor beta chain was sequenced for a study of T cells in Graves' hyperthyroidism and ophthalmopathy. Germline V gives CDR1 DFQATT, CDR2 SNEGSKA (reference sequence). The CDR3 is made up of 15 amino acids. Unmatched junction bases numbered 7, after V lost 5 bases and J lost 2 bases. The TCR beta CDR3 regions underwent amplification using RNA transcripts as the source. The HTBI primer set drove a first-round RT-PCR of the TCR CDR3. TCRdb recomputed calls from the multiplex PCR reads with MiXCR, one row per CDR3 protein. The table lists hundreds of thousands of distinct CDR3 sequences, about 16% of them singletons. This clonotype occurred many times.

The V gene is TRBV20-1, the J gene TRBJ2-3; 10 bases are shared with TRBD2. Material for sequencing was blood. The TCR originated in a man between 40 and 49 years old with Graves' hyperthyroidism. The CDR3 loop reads CSAGVSGGPTDTQYF. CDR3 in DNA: TGCAGTGCTGGCGTTAGCGGGGGGCCCACAGATACGCAGTATTTT.